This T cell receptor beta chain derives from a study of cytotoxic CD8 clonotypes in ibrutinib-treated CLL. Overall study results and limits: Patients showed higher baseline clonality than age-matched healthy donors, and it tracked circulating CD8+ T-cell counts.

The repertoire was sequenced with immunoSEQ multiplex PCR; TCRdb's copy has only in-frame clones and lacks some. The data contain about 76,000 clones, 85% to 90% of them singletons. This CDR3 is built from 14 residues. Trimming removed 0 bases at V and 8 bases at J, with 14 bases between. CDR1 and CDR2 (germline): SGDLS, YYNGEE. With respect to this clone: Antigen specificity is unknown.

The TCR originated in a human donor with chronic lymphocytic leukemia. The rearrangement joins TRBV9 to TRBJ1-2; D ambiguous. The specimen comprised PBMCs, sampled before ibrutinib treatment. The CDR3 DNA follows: TGTGCCAGCAGCGTAGCGGCCGGCGGATACGGCTACACCTTC. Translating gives CASSVAAGGYGYTF.